This entry features one TCR beta chain sequence. The data were taken from a study of control samples from healthy donors and cancer patients. Assay: immunoSEQ multiplex PCR; the TCRdb copy retains only in-frame clones and omits some. The sample has 98,000 or so clones, around three quarters seen once; the top ten hold roughly a tenth. In germline, CDR1 is MNHEY, CDR2 SVGAGI. The CDR3 spans 13 residues. Trimming removed 6 bases from V and 3 bases from J, with 12 bases in between. The chain joins TRBV6-5 to TRBJ2-7; D not resolved. The sample consisted of blood. The receptor's source is a woman under 40 in good health. The CDR3 DNA follows: TGTGCCAGCAGAAGTTCTCGACTCTACGAGCAGTACTTC. Residues: CASRSSRLYEQYF.